This T cell receptor beta chain comes out of a study of technical replicates of blood from a few donors. Germline V lookup: CDR1 SGHVS, CDR2 FNYEAQ. The CDR3 sequence is 13 residues long. Trimming cost V 8 bases and J 3 bases, with 14 bases left between them. Repertoires were generated with immunoSEQ multiplex PCR, while TCRdb's copy carries only in-frame clones and drops some. The sample includes about 83,000 clones, over 85% of them seen just once. Sequenced material: T cells isolated from PBMCs. This chain connects TRBV7-6 to TRBJ2-7; the D gene is possibly TRBD2 (5 bases). This TCR came from a human donor in good health. The CDR3 is CASGLALGYEQYF. The CDR3 DNA follows: TGTGCCAGCGGGCTAGCCCTCGGCTACGAGCAGTACTTC.